This TCR beta chain was recovered during a study of cytomegalovirus exposure and HLA in healthy donors. Looking at the study overall: A previous analysis identified around 120 million unique TCR beta sequences derived from some 170 million T cells.

On this clone itself: The antigen is undetermined.

Broader study findings: Most TCR sequences were rare, but some public TCRs occurred in many donors.

In the PCR, 60 Vbeta and 13 Jbeta primers were used. Sequencing used immunoSEQ multiplex PCR; TCRdb keeps in-frame clones, though not all of them. The sample lists 200,000 to 250,000 clones, 60% to 85% seen once, with around 15% in the top ten. The V end lost 2 bases, the J end lost 6 bases, and 16 bases lay between the germline ends. CDR1 is MNHEY and CDR2 is SMNVEV in the germline V gene (reference sequence). This CDR3 is built from 16 residues. The chain employs TRBV27 and TRBJ1-4; D might be TRBD1 (5 bases). This TCR was recovered from a man aged 40-49 years in good health and CMV-seronegative. Input material: PBMCs. DNA of the CDR3: TGTGCCAGCAGTTTAAAACTCGTCAGGGAGGATGAAAAACTGTTTTTT. Translated, it gives CASSLKLVREDEKLFF. Full variable domain (missing parts from reference TRBV27 and TRBJ1-4): EAQVTQNPRYLITVTGKKLTVTCSQNMNHEYMSWYRQDPGLGLRQIYYSMNVEVTDKGDVPEGYKVSRKEKRNFPLILESPSPNQTSLYFCASSLKLVREDEKLFFGSGTQLSVL.